This TCR beta chain comes out of a study of shared clonotypes between healthy human individuals. Whole-study results and caveats: Larger richness was generally estimated for naive than memory subsets.

Some clones are missing from TCRdb's copy, which holds only in-frame ones; the method was immunoSEQ multiplex PCR. The table lists over a million clones, roughly 74% of them singletons. CDR3 length: 13 amino acids. Trimming shortened V by 0 bases and J by 0 bases, and 2 bases separated the two germline ends. Per germline, CDR1 LNHNV and CDR2 YYDKDF (reference sequence). Of note for this clone: As yet, its antigen is unknown.

The chain has TRBV15 and TRBJ1-1; D unclear. The sequence was obtained from a man in his late teens or twenties in good health. Some clones in this sample may be carry-over from other donors' samples. Sequencing was performed on memory CD4+ T cells from PBMCs. Subset specified: CD45RA-negative fraction. The CDR3 is CATSRDLNTEAFF. As DNA, the CDR3 is TGTGCCACCAGCAGAGATTTGAACACTGAAGCTTTCTTT. The full variable domain, with the rest looked up from reference TRBV15 and TRBJ1-1, is DAMVIQNPRYQVTQFGKPVTLSCSQTLNHNVMYWYQQKSSQAPKLLFHYYDKDFNNEADTPDNFQSRRPNTSFCFLDIRSPGLGDTAMYLCATSRDLNTEAFFGQGTRLTVV.